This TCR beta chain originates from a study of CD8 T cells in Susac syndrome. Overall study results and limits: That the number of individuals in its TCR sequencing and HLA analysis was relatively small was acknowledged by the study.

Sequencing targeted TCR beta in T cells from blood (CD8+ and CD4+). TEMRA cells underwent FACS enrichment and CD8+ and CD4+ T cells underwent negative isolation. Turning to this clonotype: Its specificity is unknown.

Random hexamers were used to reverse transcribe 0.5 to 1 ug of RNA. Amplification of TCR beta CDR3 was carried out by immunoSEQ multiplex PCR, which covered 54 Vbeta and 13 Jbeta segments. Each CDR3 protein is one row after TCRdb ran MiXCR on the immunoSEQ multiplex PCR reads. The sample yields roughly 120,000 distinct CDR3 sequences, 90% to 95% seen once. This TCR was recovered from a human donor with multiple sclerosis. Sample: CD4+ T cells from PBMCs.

Here the CDR3 reads CASSQDNGAKQFF. In DNA form, the CDR3 reads TGCGCCAGCAGCCAAGATAACGGAGCTAAGCAGTTCTTC. This chain links TRBV4-3 with TRBJ2-1; no firm D call. V was cut by 0 bases and J by 11 bases, with 11 bases left in between. Germline V lookup: CDR1 LGHNA, CDR2 YSLEER. The CDR3 runs to 13 residues.